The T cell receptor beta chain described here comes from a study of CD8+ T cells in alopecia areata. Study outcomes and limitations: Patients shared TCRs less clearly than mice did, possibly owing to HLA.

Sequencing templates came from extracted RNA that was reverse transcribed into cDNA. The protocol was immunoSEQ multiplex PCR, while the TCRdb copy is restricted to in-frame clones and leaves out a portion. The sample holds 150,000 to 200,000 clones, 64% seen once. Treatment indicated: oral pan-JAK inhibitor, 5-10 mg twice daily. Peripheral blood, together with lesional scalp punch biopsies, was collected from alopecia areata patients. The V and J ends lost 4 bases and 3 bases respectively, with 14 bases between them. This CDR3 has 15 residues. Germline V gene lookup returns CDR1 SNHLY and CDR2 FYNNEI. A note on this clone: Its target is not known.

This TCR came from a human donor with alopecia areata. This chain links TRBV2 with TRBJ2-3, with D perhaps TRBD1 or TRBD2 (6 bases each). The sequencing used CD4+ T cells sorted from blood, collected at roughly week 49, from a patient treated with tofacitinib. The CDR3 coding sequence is TGTGCCAGCAGTGGGGGGGCCCGAGTAACAGATACGCAGTATTTT. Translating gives CASSGGARVTDTQYF.